A single sample gave rise to the 14 T cell receptor beta chains below, sequenced in a study of blood T cell repertoires in COVID-19. Using immunoSEQ multiplex PCR, the repertoire was profiled, and TCRdb retains in-frame clones only, with some absent. Of some 330,000 clones listed, over 75% are singletons. The sample was PBMCs or T cells enriched from blood (not recorded which). These receptors all come from a man in his thirties or forties who had recovered from COVID-19.

The V call is TRBV7-2, the J call TRBJ2-2, with D possibly TRBD1 on 5 matching bases. V lost 1 base, J lost 6 bases, and 12 bases lay in between. This CDR3 contains 15 residues. From germline, CDR1 is SGHTA and CDR2 FQGNSA. CDR3 sequence (DNA): TGTGCCAGCAGCTTAGAGGGCAGGGTCGCCGGGGAGCTGTTTTTT. It yields the protein CASSLEGRVAGELFF.

The chain couples TRBV15 to TRBJ1-6; 7 bases are shared with TRBD1. The CDR3 runs 15 residues. Per the germline V gene, CDR1 is LNHNV and CDR2 is YYDKDF (reference sequence). Trimming at V came to 3 bases and at J to 10 bases, leaving 9 bases not matched to a gene. CDR3: CATSRWDSENSPLHF. CDR3 nucleotide sequence: TGTGCCACCAGCAGGTGGGACAGTGAAAACTCACCCCTCCACTTT. The full variable domain, rest sourced from reference TRBV15 and TRBJ1-6, is DAMVIQNPRYQVTQFGKPVTLSCSQTLNHNVMYWYQQKSSQAPKLLFHYYDKDFNNEADTPDNFQSRRPNTSFCFLDIRSPGLGDTAMYLCATSRWDSENSPLHFGNGTRLTVT.

The rearrangement uses TRBV5-1 and TRBJ1-1; possibly TRBD1 for D (5 bases). The germline gives CDR1 SGHRS, CDR2 YFSETQ. This CDR3 is built from 15 residues. Trimming took 1 base from V and 1 from J, leaving 11 bases between them. The CDR3 region is CASSLYPGPNTEAFF. DNA for the CDR3: TGCGCCAGCAGCTTGTACCCAGGGCCGAACACTGAAGCTTTCTTT.

This clone was detected a few times. This chain joins TRBV28 and TRBJ1-4; weak D call: TRBD1 (6 bases). Germline V CDR1 and CDR2: MDHEN, SYDVKM. CDR3 length: 14 amino acids. V was shortened by 6 bases and J by 5 bases, with 13 bases between the two germline ends. CDR3 sequence: CASRQGSGNEKLFF. In nucleotides, the CDR3 is TGTGCCAGCAGGCAGGGGTCAGGAAATGAAAAACTGTTTTTT.

This chain connects TRBV30 to TRBJ1-6, with no clear D. The CDR3 totals 13 residues. Looked up from germline, CDR1 is GTSNPN and CDR2 is SVGIG (reference sequence). Trimming removed 1 base from V and 10 bases from J, with 11 bases in between. The CDR3: CAWSEQPGSPLHF. The DNA of the CDR3 is TGTGCCTGGAGTGAACAGCCGGGGTCACCCCTCCACTTT.

This chain uses TRBV5-1 with TRBJ1-1, with no clear D. The ends were cut back, 3 bases at V and 3 bases at J, with 3 bases in the middle. Germline CDR1 and CDR2: SGHRS and YFSETQ. This CDR3 has 11 residues. In DNA, the CDR3 is TGCGCCAGCAGCTCTGACACTGAAGCTTTCTTT. Amino acid sequence: CASSSDTEAFF.

This clone turned up a few times. CDR3 nucleotides: TGTGCCACCTACGGGGGGACGAACACCGGGGAGCTGTTTTTT. Amino acids: CATYGGTNTGELFF. The chain recombines TRBV2 with TRBJ2-2; the match to TRBD2 covers 7 bases. The CDR3 length is 14 residues. Germline CDR1 SNHLY, CDR2 FYNNEI. With 10 bases clipped from V and 0 bases from J, the junction kept 5 bases outside the gene matches.

This chain links TRBV27 with TRBJ2-5; 8 bases line up with TRBD1. Germline trimming cut 6 bases from V and 5 bases from J; bases unmatched to any gene: 8. Germline loops: CDR1 MNHEY, CDR2 SMNVEV (reference sequence). This CDR3 has 14 residues. The CDR3 DNA sequence: TGTGCCAGCAGCCACAGACAGGGGTGGGAGACCCAGTACTTC. Amino acid sequence: CASSHRQGWETQYF.

Written as DNA, the CDR3 is TGCGCCAGCAGCCGGGACAGGGGACAGCCCCAGCATTTT. Translated: CASSRDRGQPQHF. V gene TRBV4-1 combines with J gene TRBJ1-5, with TRBD1 identical over 10 bases. CDR3 length equals 13 residues. V lost 4 bases, J lost 7 bases, and 1 base stayed unmatched. In germline, CDR1 is MGHRA, CDR2 YSYEKL.

The J gene is TRBJ2-3, the V gene TRBV5-6; TRBD1 agrees at 10 bases. The germline V gene encodes CDR1 SGHDT and CDR2 YYEEEE. The junction had 6 bases not matched to a gene; V was cut back by 2 bases and J by 6 bases. This CDR3 contains 15 residues. The CDR3 is CASSFSRDRGDTQYF. The DNA of the CDR3 is TGTGCCAGCAGCTTTTCCCGGGACAGGGGTGATACGCAGTATTTT.

This clone was counted a single time. This chain joins TRBV7-9 and TRBJ2-7; D is uncertain. V lost 1 base and J lost 1, with 8 bases in between. The CDR3 runs 14 residues. CDR1 and CDR2 (germline): SEHNR, FQNEAQ (reference sequence). The CDR3 sequence is CASSLVSVSYEQYF. The CDR3 nucleotides read TGTGCCAGCAGCTTAGTTTCGGTTTCCTACGAGCAGTACTTC. Full variable domain (rest looked up from reference TRBV7-9 and TRBJ2-7): DTGVSQNPRHKITKRGQNVTFRCDPISEHNRLYWYRQTLGQGPEFLTYFQNEAQLEKSRLLSDRFSAERPKGSFSTLEIQRTEQGDSAMYLCASSLVSVSYEQYFGPGTRLTVT.

The chain has TRBV6-5 and TRBJ1-1; 8 positions agree with TRBD1. The CDR3 has 14 amino acids. Trimming cost V 5 bases and J 5 bases; bases outside gene matches: 7. Germline CDR1 is MNHEY and CDR2 is SVGAGI. The CDR3 reads CASSHDRGGTEAFF. CDR3 sequence (DNA): TGTGCCAGCAGTCACGACAGGGGAGGGACTGAAGCTTTCTTT.

This chain joins TRBV5-6 and TRBJ1-2; no reliable D call. Germline V gives CDR1 SGHDT, CDR2 YYEEEE. V was clipped by 0 bases and J by 4 bases, with 10 bases between them. This CDR3 comprises 14 residues. CDR3 bases: TGTGCCAGCAGCTTGGCCCGACAAGTCTATGGCTACACCTTC. Encoded protein: CASSLARQVYGYTF.

This rearrangement joins TRBV21-1 to TRBJ1-2. TRBV21-1 is noted as a pseudogene. The CDR3 has 13 amino acids. The CDR3 spells CASSERVGYGYTF. The CDR3 DNA reads TGTGCCAGCAGCGAGAGGGTTGGGTATGGCTACACCTTC.